This TCR beta chain was sequenced during a study of T cell responses to AZD1222 COVID-19 vaccine. Study-wide results and limits: Donors in the cohort were predominantly white British and more often female, and clonal diversity was possibly underestimated. The reported proportion of spike-specific TCRs targeting unmutated variant regions was nearly half. At study baseline, merely five or six AZD1222 recipients were seropositive.

Sequencing was performed with immunoSEQ multiplex PCR; in TCRdb, only in-frame clones are kept and a portion is missing. The table records about 130,000 clones, 85% to 95% of them present only once. As to this clone: The antigen is undetermined.

V lost 3 bases, J lost 1 base, and 8 bases stayed unmatched. The length of the CDR3 is 18 residues. CDR1 and CDR2 from the germline V gene are KGHSH and LQKENI. Sequencing was performed on peripheral blood, taken on day 0 of AZD1222 vaccination. This TCR was recovered from an adult in good health. V gene TRBV18 combines with J gene TRBJ1-5; 11 positions match TRBD1. CDR3 in amino acids: CASSPGQGAGWSNQPQHF. The CDR3 region has the DNA TGTGCCAGCTCACCTGGACAGGGGGCCGGTTGGAGCAATCAGCCCCAGCATTTT.